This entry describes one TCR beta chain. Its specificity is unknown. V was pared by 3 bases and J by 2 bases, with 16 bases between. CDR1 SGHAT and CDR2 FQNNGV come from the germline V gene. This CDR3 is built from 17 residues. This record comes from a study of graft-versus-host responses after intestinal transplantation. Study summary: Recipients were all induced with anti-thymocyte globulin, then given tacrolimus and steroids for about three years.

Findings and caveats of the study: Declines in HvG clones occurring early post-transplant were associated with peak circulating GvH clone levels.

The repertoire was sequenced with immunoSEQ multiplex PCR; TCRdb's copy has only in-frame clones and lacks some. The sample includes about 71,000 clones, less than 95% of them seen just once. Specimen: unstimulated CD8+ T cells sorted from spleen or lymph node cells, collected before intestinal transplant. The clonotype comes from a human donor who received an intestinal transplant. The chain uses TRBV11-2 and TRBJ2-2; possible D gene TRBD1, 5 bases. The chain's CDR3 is CASSFDPRQPNTGELFF. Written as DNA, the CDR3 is TGTGCCAGCAGCTTCGACCCCAGACAGCCTAACACCGGGGAGCTGTTTTTT.